Listed below are T cell receptor beta chains from one sample, sequenced in a study of response to subunit inactivated influenza vaccine. Using its own MiXCR run on the RT-PCR reads, TCRdb lists one record per CDR3 protein. Here the sample spans hundreds of thousands of distinct CDR3 sequences, about 18% being singletons. Specimen: PBMCs from blood, collected more than 4 days after vaccination. Every receptor here comes from a man aged 50 or older who received an inactivated influenza vaccine. Each CDR3 is given without its conserved first and last residue. Fields, in order: V gene, J gene, CDR3 protein.

V: TRBV4-3; J: TRBJ2-2; CDR3: ASSQDLGGPGELF
V: TRBV5-1; J: TRBJ2-5; CDR3: ASSHQWETQY
V: TRBV5-1; J: TRBJ2-1; CDR3: ASSLDGTSNSYNEQF
V: TRBV20-1; J: TRBJ2-1; CDR3: SAPSGTSGFTGSYNEQF
V: TRBV28; J: TRBJ1-2; CDR3: ASSLFGMTNYGYT
V: TRBV4-3; J: TRBJ2-2; CDR3: ASSQDRTGIGTGELF
V: TRBV27; J: TRBJ2-5; CDR3: ASSPTSGGNQETQY
V: TRBV6-1; J: TRBJ2-5; CDR3: ASSDLGGRIDMETQY
V: TRBV6-1; J: TRBJ2-2; CDR3: ASSPRGGWYTGELF
V: TRBV20-1; J: TRBJ1-6; CDR3: SANGANSPLH
V: TRBV29-1; J: TRBJ2-7; CDR3: SVEEDAGNQY
V: TRBV7-9; J: TRBJ2-7; CDR3: ASSLGRSSSYEQY
V: TRBV7-2; J: TRBJ1-1; CDR3: ASSIQGGDPEAF
V: TRBV6-2/TRBV6-3; J: TRBJ2-7; CDR3: ASSPSGTTYYEQY
V: TRBV28; J: TRBJ2-7; CDR3: ASSLSGTGGVYEQY
V: TRBV18; J: TRBJ1-4; CDR3: ASSPRGSDEKLF
V: TRBV10-3; J: TRBJ2-7; CDR3: AIRGQVLEQY
V: TRBV20-1; J: TRBJ2-1; CDR3: SAPEVSGSYNEQF
V: TRBV5-5; J: TRBJ2-3; CDR3: ASREQGITDTQY
V: TRBV6-5; J: TRBJ2-3; CDR3: ASSSRRDRGTDTQY
V: TRBV7-2; J: TRBJ2-2; CDR3: ASSLGGGGTGELF
V: TRBV12-3/TRBV12-4; J: TRBJ1-1; CDR3: ASSFTENTEAF
V: TRBV12-3/TRBV12-4; J: TRBJ2-6; CDR3: ASSRQGANVLT
V: TRBV29-1; J: TRBJ2-1; CDR3: SVERRNNNEQF
V: TRBV7-2; J: TRBJ2-1; CDR3: ASSSSGRASNEQF
V: TRBV12-3/TRBV12-4; J: TRBJ2-1; CDR3: ASTPRGAGDNEQF
V: TRBV7-2; J: TRBJ1-2; CDR3: ASSAGRDYGYT
V: TRBV6-5; J: TRBJ2-2; CDR3: ASSSPLGELF
V: TRBV12-3/TRBV12-4; J: TRBJ2-3; CDR3: ASSFRGVRTDTQY
V: TRBV7-6; J: TRBJ2-1; CDR3: ASSLVGSRNSYNEQF
V: TRBV7-9; J: TRBJ2-3; CDR3: ASSPRTPRGTDTQY
V: TRBV20-1; J: TRBJ2-4; CDR3: SAAGQGRSDIQY
V: TRBV7-2; J: TRBJ2-7; CDR3: ASTNLPGRGPQY
V: TRBV25-1; J: TRBJ1-5; CDR3: ASSEADRDGQPQH
V: TRBV6-1; J: TRBJ2-1; CDR3: ASSRYGGGDNEQF
V: TRBV6-2/TRBV6-3; J: TRBJ2-1; CDR3: ASSKGRTSVYNEQF
V: TRBV10-1; J: TRBJ2-3; CDR3: ASSESLAGTTDTQY
V: TRBV12-3/TRBV12-4; J: TRBJ1-2; CDR3: ASRGQGEAYGYT
V: TRBV7-8; J: TRBJ2-7; CDR3: ASSFSGAPYEQY
V: TRBV7-8; J: TRBJ2-1; CDR3: ASSLGGGRHEQF
V: TRBV20-1; J: TRBJ2-5; CDR3: SAKRVQETQY
V: TRBV28; J: TRBJ2-6; CDR3: ALGTGPNSGANVLT
V: TRBV30; J: TRBJ1-4; CDR3: AWRTGTDAEKLF
V: TRBV20-1; J: TRBJ2-3; CDR3: SAPRTAPGQY
V: TRBV27; J: TRBJ2-1; CDR3: ASSLFLAGLNEQF
V: TRBV9; J: TRBJ2-1; CDR3: ASSVAPLRNEQF
V: TRBV7-2; J: TRBJ2-3; CDR3: ASSLFEGTTDTQY
V: TRBV4-3; J: TRBJ1-1; CDR3: ASSQDLSVEAF